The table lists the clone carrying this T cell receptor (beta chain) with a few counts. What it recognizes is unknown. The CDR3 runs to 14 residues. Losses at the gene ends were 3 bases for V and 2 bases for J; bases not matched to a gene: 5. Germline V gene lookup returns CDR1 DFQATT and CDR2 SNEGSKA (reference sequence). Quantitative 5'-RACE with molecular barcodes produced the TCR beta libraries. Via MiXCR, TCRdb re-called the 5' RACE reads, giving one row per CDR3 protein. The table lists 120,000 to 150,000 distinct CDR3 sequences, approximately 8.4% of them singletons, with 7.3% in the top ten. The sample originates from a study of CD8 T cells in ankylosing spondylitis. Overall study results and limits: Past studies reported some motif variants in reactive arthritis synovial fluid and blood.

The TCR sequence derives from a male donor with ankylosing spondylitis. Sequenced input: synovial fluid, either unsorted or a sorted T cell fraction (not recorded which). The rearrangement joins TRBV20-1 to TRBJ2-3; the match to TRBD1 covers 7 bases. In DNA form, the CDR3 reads TGCAGTGCTAGTAGAGGGGGCTTCACAGATACGCAGTATTTT. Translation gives CSASRGGFTDTQYF.